These 18 T cell receptor beta chains share one sample of origin, sequenced in a study of vaccination and CD4 T cells after COVID-19 (dated by TCRdb to 2021 to 2024). The treatment or condition tag for this specimen amounts to: roughly 11-day PBMC culture with coronavirus spike peptide pools or control peptides (ViraFEST assay). CD4+ T cells from unexposed donors were collected before the COVID-19 pandemic (2011-2018). Library creation used PCR. TCRdb lists the instrument as Illumina iSeq 100. DNA from cultured CD4+ T cells was subjected to TCR sequencing with the Oncomine TCR Beta short-read assay at the Johns Hopkins FTIC core. The QIAamp micro DNA kit was used to extract genomic DNA from the cultured CD4+ T cells. TCRdb itself trimmed the public reads at Q25 with fastp, ran MiXCR and retained productive beta chains. For every CDR3 protein sequence, its rows merge into one entry that carries the most common genes and DNA. This sample lists 6,900 or so distinct CDR3 sequences; around 30% were detected once. The ten most abundant clones make up 30% to 35% of the sample.

For these receptors, no antigen is known. The sequencing input was CD4+ T cells from blood, cultured in vitro. The receptors originated from a human donor in good health.

The rearrangement uses TRBV20-1 and TRBJ1-5, with 8 positions matching TRBD1. Trimming removed 3 bases from V and 3 bases from J; junction bases left unmatched: 7. Germline V lookup: CDR1 DFQATT, CDR2 SNEGSKA (reference sequence). The length of the CDR3 is 15 residues. The CDR3 loop is CSASGTGWDNQPQHF. The CDR3 nucleotides read TGCAGTGCTAGCGGGACAGGTTGGGACAATCAGCCCCAGCATTTT.

The V gene is TRBV5-4, the J gene TRBJ1-2; TRBD1 might be the D (6 bases). The V gene's germline CDR1 is SGHNT and CDR2 YYREEE (reference sequence). Trimming stripped 5 bases from V and 7 bases from J, with 18 bases between. CDR3 length: 14 amino acids. The chain's CDR3 is CASRPSWGRCGYTF. The DNA for the CDR3 is TGTGCCAGCAGACCATCCTGGGGGCGCTGTGGCTACACCTTC.

CDR3 loop: CASSFGSGRAPGHEQYF. CDR3 bases: TGTGCCAGCAGCTTTGGGAGCGGGAGGGCCCCGGGACACGAGCAGTACTTC. The chain combines TRBV12-1 with TRBJ2-7; the DNA was not used to check the table's D call, TRBD2. TRBV12-1 is classified as a pseudogene. The CDR3 contains 17 residues.

V gene TRBV7-9 combines with J gene TRBJ2-5, with D possibly being TRBD2 (7 bases). The V end was cut by 1 base, the J end by 5 bases, with 14 bases between. The CDR3 spans 15 residues. CDR1 SEHNR and CDR2 FQNEAQ come from the germline V gene (reference sequence). The CDR3 nucleotides read TGTGCCAGCAGCTTAGGTGGCAGGGGAGGGGAGACCCAGTACTTC. Its protein product is CASSLGGRGGETQYF.

V usage is TRBV25-1 and J usage is TRBJ1-2; no clear D gene. V gave up 0 bases and J gave up 3 bases, with 11 bases separating them. Germline-derived CDR1 and CDR2 are MGHDK and SYGVNS. The CDR3 is 15 residues long. The CDR3 sequence is CASSEYAAGHYGYTF. The DNA for the CDR3 is TGTGCCAGCAGTGAATATGCCGCCGGCCACTATGGCTACACCTTC.

By its share, this clonotype is medium-sized. The V and J genes are TRBV20-1 and TRBJ1-5, with 7 positions matching TRBD1. Losses at the gene ends were 2 bases for V and 5 bases for J; bases not matched to a gene: 9. The CDR3 loop spans 15 amino acids. CDR1 is DFQATT and CDR2 is SNEGSKA in the germline V gene (reference sequence). In DNA, the CDR3 is TGCAGTGCTAGATCCCTGGGACAGCCTGATCAGCCCCAGCATTTT. Translation: CSARSLGQPDQPQHF.

The chain employs TRBV6-4 and TRBJ2-2; TRBD1 aligns across 9 bases. V was pared by 5 bases and J by 0 bases, with 4 bases of the junction left unmatched. The CDR3 contains 16 residues. Germline V gene sequence: CDR1 MRHNA, CDR2 SNTAGT. CDR3 nucleotides: TGTGCCAGCAGTTCCCGGACAGGGGCGAACACCGGGGAGCTGTTTTTT. It is translated as CASSSRTGANTGELFF.

The CDR3 DNA sequence: TGTGCCAGCTCCCTTAAGAGCTCCTATAATTCACCCCTCCACTTT. Amino acid sequence: CASSLKSSYNSPLHF. The rearrangement uses TRBV18 and TRBJ1-6; the D is unclear. The V gene's germline CDR1 is KGHSH and CDR2 LQKENI. The CDR3 contains 15 residues. The V and J ends lost 6 bases and 0 bases respectively, with 9 bases between them.

The CDR3 protein is CASSYRLAAKNPYEQYF. In DNA, the CDR3 is TGTGCCAGCAGCTACAGACTAGCGGCAAAAAACCCCTACGAGCAGTACTTC. The rearrangement uses TRBV7-2 and TRBJ2-7; 9 nucleotides line up with TRBD2. Germline V gene data show CDR1 as SGHTA and CDR2 as FQGNSA. This CDR3 spans 17 amino acids. The J segment lost 2 bases and the V segment lost 4 bases, leaving 12 bases of the junction unmatched.

CDR3 in amino acids: CASSARGAGETQYF. CDR3 in DNA: TGTGCCAGCAGTGCCCGGGGAGCCGGGGAGACCCAGTACTTC. The V gene is TRBV28, the J gene TRBJ2-5; TRBD2 might be the D (5 bases). The length of the CDR3 is 14 residues. Per germline, CDR1 MDHEN and CDR2 SYDVKM. V dropped 5 bases and J dropped 5 bases, with 15 bases sitting between them.

The rearrangement links TRBV5-1 to TRBJ1-6; D uncertain. Germline V gene data show CDR1 as SGHRS and CDR2 as YFSETQ. With 5 bases removed from V and 10 bases from J, the gap between germline ends came to 7 bases. The CDR3 has 11 residues. The CDR3 here is CASSLKSPLHF. The CDR3 bases are TGCGCCAGCAGTCTAAAGTCACCCCTCCACTTT.

There are a few counts of this clonotype. The CDR3 sequence is CASSERTATGELFF. As DNA, the CDR3 is TGTGCCAGCAGTGAAAGGACAGCCACCGGGGAGCTGTTTTTT. This chain uses TRBV6-1 with TRBJ2-2, with D perhaps matching TRBD1 (6 bases). V was shortened by 2 bases and J by 4 bases, with 8 bases between the two germline ends. Germline V gene lookup returns CDR1 MNHNS and CDR2 SASEGT. This CDR3 comprises 14 residues.

The chain has TRBV7-8 and TRBJ1-5, with a weak D call TRBD1 (6 bases). Germline V gives CDR1 SGHVS, CDR2 FQNEAQ. This CDR3 is 14 amino acids long. The V gene lost 5 bases and the J gene lost 11 bases, with 19 bases spanning the gap. The CDR3, as DNA: TGTGCCAGCAGCCCCAGCCCTACAGGGTTGGCCCAGCATTTT. Its translation: CASSPSPTGLAQHF. The full variable domain, in which reference TRBV7-8 and TRBJ1-5 provide the parts outside the CDR3, is GAGVSQSPRYKVAKRGQDVALRCDPISGHVSLFWYQQALGQGPEFLTYFQNEAQLDKSGLPSDRFFAERPEGSVSTLKIQRTQQEDSAVYLCASSPSPTGLAQHFGDGTRLSIL.

This clonotype ranks as medium-sized. The chain couples TRBV20-1 to TRBJ1-2; 7 bases align to TRBD1. The CDR3 runs to 13 residues. Losses at the gene ends were 6 bases for V and 6 bases for J; bases not matched to a gene: 10. CDR1 DFQATT and CDR2 SNEGSKA come from the germline V gene (reference sequence). CDR3 nucleotides: TGCAGTGCCCCAATGAGGGGGCTGGATGGCTACACCTTC. Protein sequence: CSAPMRGLDGYTF.

This clonotype has just a few counts. The gene calls are TRBV6-7 and TRBJ2-5, with 12 bases identical to TRBD2. TRBV6-7 is known as an ORF, though its function is uncertain. V shed 10 bases and J 3 bases; nucleotides not matched to a gene: 6. The CDR3 totals 14 residues. This chain's CDR3 is CATTGLAGKETQYF. Here the CDR3 DNA reads TGTGCCACCACCGGACTAGCGGGAAAAGAGACCCAGTACTTC.

The chain joins TRBV20-1 to TRBJ1-6; possible D gene TRBD1, 6 bases. This CDR3 has 12 residues. Trimming removed 8 bases at V and 6 bases at J, with 11 bases between. From germline, CDR1 is DFQATT and CDR2 SNEGSKA (reference sequence). CDR3 region: CSSRTANSPLHF. CDR3 nucleotide sequence: TGCAGTTCAAGGACAGCTAATTCACCCCTCCACTTT.

The rearrangement uses TRBV30 and TRBJ1-2; tentative D call: TRBD1 (5 bases). The CDR3 has 12 residues. Germline V gives CDR1 GTSNPN, CDR2 SVGIG (reference sequence). The V and J ends lost 0 bases and 6 bases respectively, with 8 bases between them. The CDR3 coding sequence is TGTGCCTGGAGTGTACTGGGGGATGGCTACACCTTC. It translates to CAWSVLGDGYTF.

In this sample, this clonotype turned up a few times. The CDR3 DNA is TGTGCCAGCGGAGTTACCTACGAGCAGTACTTC. Translation: CASGVTYEQYF. This rearrangement joins TRBV27 to TRBJ2-7, with D uncertain. Trimming removed 8 bases from V and 2 bases from J, with 7 bases in between. From germline, CDR1 is MNHEY and CDR2 SMNVEV (reference sequence). The CDR3 extends over 11 amino acids.